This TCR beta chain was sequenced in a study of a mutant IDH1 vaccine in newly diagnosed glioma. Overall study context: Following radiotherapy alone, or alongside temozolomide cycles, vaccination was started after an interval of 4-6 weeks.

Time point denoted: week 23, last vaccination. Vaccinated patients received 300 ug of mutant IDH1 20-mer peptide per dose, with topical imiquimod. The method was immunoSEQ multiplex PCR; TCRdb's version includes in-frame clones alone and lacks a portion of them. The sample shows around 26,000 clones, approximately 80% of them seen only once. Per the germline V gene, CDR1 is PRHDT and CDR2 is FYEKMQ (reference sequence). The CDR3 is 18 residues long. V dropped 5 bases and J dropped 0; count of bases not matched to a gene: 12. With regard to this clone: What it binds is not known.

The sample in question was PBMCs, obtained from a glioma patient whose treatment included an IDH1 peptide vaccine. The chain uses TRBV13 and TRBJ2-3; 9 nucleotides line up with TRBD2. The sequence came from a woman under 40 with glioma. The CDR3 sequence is CASSQPLGAGGSTDTQYF. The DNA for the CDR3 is TGTGCCAGCAGCCAGCCCTTGGGAGCGGGGGGCAGCACAGATACGCAGTATTTT.